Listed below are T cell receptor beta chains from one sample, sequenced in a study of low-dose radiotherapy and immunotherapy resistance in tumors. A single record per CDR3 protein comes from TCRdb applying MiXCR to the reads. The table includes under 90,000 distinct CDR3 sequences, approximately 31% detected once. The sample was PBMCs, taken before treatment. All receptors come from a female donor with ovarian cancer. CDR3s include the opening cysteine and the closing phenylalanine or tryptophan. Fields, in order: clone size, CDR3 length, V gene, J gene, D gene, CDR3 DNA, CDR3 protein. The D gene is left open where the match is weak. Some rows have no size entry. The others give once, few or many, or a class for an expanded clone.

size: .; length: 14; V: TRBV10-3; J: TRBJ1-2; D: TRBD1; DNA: TGTGCCATCAGGGCGGACAGGGCGGGGGCTGGCTACACCTTC; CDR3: CAIRADRAGAGYTF
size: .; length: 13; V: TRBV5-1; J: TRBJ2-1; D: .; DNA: TGCGCCAGCAGCTTGAGTACCTACAATGAGCAGTTCTTC; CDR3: CASSLSTYNEQFF
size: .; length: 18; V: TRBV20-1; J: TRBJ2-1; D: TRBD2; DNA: TGCAGTGCTAGAGCTAGCGGGAGTTTGACGCATGTATCCAATGAGCAGTTCTTC; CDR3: CSARASGSLTHVSNEQFF
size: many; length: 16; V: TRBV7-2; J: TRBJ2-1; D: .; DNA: TGTGCCAGCAGCCCACAATTAGGGGGGGCAGGCAATGAGCAGTTCTTC; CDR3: CASSPQLGGAGNEQFF
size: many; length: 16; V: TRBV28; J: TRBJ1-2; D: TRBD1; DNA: TGTGCCAGCAGTTTACACGGGACAGGGGCTAACTATGGCTACACCTTC; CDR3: CASSLHGTGANYGYTF
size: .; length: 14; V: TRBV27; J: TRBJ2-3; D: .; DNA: TGTGCCAGCAGTTTAAGAAGGGACACAGATACGCAGTATTTT; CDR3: CASSLRRDTDTQYF
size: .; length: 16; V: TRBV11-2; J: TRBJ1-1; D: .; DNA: TGTGCCAGCAGCTTAAATGGAGGGGTTATGAACACTGAAGCTTTCTTT; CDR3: CASSLNGGVMNTEAFF
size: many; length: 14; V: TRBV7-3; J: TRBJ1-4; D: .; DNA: TGTGCCAGCAGCCCCGGTAGGGGTAATGAAAAACTGTTTTTT; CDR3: CASSPGRGNEKLFF
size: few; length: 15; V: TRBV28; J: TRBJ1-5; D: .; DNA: TGTGCCAGCAGCAAAGGGGGTGCTGGCAATCAGCCCCAGCATTTT; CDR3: CASSKGGAGNQPQHF
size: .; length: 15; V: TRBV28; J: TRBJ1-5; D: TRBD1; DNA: TGTGCCAGCAGTACACCTACAGGGGACAATCAGCCCCAGCATTTT; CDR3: CASSTPTGDNQPQHF
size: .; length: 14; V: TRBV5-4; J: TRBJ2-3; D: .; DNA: TGTGTCAGCAGGCCCGGGGGTAGCACAGATACGCAGTATTTT; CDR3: CVSRPGGSTDTQYF
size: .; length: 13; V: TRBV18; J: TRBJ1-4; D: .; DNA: TGTGCCAGCTCACCCCCAGGGCAAGATAAACTGTTTTTT; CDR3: CASSPPGQDKLFF
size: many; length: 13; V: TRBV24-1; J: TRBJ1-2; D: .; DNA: TGTGCCACCAGTGATTTGCCTACCAGTGGCTACACCTTC; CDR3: CATSDLPTSGYTF
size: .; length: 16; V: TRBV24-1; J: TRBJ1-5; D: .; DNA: TGTGCCACCAGTGATTTAGTAATCCCATTTAATCAGCCCCAGCATTTT; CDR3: CATSDLVIPFNQPQHF
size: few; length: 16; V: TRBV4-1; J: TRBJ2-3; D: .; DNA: TGCGCCAGCAGCCAAGGGGACACCTCAGGCACAGATACGCAGTATTTT; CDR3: CASSQGDTSGTDTQYF
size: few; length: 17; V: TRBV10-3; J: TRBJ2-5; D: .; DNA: TGTGCCATCAGTGAGCCAGGACTAGCCGACAGGGGGGAGACCCAGTACTTC; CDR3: CAISEPGLADRGETQYF
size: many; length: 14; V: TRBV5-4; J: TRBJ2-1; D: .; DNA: TGTGCCAGCAGCTCACCGGGACCCAACAATGAGCAGTTCTTC; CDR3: CASSSPGPNNEQFF
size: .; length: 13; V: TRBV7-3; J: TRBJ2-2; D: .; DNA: TGTGCCAGCAGCTTAGGGTCCACCGGGGAGCTGTTTTTT; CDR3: CASSLGSTGELFF
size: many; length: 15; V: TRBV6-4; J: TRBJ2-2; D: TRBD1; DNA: TGTGCCAGCAGTGCCGGGACAGGGGGAACCGGGGAGCTGTTTTTT; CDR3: CASSAGTGGTGELFF
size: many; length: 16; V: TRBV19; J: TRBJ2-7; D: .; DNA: TGTGCCAGTAGTACCCCTCACGGAGAGATTTCCTACGAGCAGTACTTC; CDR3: CASSTPHGEISYEQYF
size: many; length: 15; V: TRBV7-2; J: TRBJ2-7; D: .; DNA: TGTGCCAGCAGCCCCGACGGTGGCCTAACCTACGAGCAGTACTTC; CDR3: CASSPDGGLTYEQYF
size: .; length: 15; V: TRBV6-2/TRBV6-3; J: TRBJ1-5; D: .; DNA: TGTGCCAGCAGATCGGGCCTGGGATTAAATCAGCCCCAGCATTTT; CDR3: CASRSGLGLNQPQHF
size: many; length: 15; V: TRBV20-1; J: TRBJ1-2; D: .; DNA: TGCAGTGCTCGACCTAGCGGTTGGGGAGACTATGGCTACACCTTC; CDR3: CSARPSGWGDYGYTF
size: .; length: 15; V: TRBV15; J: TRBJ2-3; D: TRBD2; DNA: TGTGCCACCAGCGACCGTAGCGGGGAACCAGATACGCAGTATTTT; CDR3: CATSDRSGEPDTQYF
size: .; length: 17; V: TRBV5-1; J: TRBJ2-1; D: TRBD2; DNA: TGCGCCAGCAGCGCCGTCACTAGCGGGGGGGCTATCAATGAGCAGTTCTTC; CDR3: CASSAVTSGGAINEQFF
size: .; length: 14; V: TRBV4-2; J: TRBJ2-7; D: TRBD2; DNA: TGTGCCAGCAGCCAAGTAGCGGGGGGTTACGAGCAGTACTTC; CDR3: CASSQVAGGYEQYF
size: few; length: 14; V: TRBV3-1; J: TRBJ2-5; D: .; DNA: TGTGCCAGCAGCCAACTACGGAGGGGGGAGACCCAGTACTTC; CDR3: CASSQLRRGETQYF
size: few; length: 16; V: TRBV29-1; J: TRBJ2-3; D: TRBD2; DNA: TGCAGCGTGTCACAGCTGGGACTAGGTAGCACAGATACGCAGTATTTT; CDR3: CSVSQLGLGSTDTQYF
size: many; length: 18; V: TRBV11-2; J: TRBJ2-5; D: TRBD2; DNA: TGTGCCAGCAGTACCGGACTAGCGGGGGAATACTTCCAAGAGACCCAGTACTTC; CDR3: CASSTGLAGEYFQETQYF
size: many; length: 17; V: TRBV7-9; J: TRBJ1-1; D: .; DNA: TGTGCCAGCAGCTTAGGAGTTTCTCTTGTGGGAAACACTGAAGCTTTCTTT; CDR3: CASSLGVSLVGNTEAFF
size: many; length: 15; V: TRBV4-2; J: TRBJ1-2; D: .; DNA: TGTGCCAGCAGCCTCCGTCCCGACAGTAACTATGGCTACACCTTC; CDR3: CASSLRPDSNYGYTF
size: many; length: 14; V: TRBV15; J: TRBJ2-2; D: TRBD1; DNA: TGTGCCGCCAGGCCCCAGGGGGACACCGGGGAGCTGTTTTTT; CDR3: CAARPQGDTGELFF
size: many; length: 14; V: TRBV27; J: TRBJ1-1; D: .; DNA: TGTGCCAGCAGCCCGCCGGGTCGAACGTTTGAAGCTTTCTTT; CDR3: CASSPPGRTFEAFF
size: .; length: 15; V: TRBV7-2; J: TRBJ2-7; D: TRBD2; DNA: TGTGCCAGCAGTCCCAGGAGCGGGGCCCTCTACGAGCAGTACTTC; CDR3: CASSPRSGALYEQYF
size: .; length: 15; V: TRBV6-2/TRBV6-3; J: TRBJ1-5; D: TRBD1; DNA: TGTGCCAGCAGTTACCGACAGGGAGGGCGACAGCCCCAGCATTTT; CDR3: CASSYRQGGRQPQHF
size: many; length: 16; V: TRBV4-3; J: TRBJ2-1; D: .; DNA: TGCGCCAGCAGCCAAGGCCGGAGGGCCGCAGTCAATGAGCAGTTCTTC; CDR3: CASSQGRRAAVNEQFF
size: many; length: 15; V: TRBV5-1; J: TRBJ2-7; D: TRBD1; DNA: TGCGCCAGCAGCTTGTGGCAGGGGGCGCGAGACGAGCAGTACTTC; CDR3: CASSLWQGARDEQYF
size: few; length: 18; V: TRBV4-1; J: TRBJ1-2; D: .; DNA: TGCGCCAGCAGCCAAGTGGATATGGGTTTGAGAGGGCCTGGGGGCTACACCTTC; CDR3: CASSQVDMGLRGPGGYTF
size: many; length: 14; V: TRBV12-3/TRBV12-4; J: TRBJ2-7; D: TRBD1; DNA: TGTGCCAGCAGTTCTGGACAGGGATACGACGAGCAGTACTTC; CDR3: CASSSGQGYDEQYF
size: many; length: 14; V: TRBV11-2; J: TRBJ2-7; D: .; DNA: TGTGCCAGCAGCTTTAGCCTGGGACCCTACGAGCAGTACTTC; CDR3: CASSFSLGPYEQYF
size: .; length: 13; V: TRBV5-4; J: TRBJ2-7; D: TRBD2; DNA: TGTGCCAGCAGCCGGACTAGCGTATACGAGCAGTACTTC; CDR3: CASSRTSVYEQYF
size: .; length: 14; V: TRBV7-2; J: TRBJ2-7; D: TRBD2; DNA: TGTGCCAGCAGCCTAGCGGGGGCCGACTACGAGCAGTACTTC; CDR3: CASSLAGADYEQYF
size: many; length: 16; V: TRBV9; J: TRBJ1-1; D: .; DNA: TGTGCCAGCAGCGTACCCAGGGAGCGAAGCGTGACTGAAGCTTTCTTT; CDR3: CASSVPRERSVTEAFF
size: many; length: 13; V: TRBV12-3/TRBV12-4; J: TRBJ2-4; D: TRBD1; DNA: TGTGCCAGCAGTTTAAGCCAGGGGGCTGTTCAGTACTTC; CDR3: CASSLSQGAVQYF
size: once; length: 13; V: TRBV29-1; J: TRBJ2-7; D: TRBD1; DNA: TGCAGCGTTGTGCCGGGACAGAGCTACGAGCAGTACTTC; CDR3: CSVVPGQSYEQYF
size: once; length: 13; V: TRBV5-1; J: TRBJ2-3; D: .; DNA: TGCGCCAGCAGCTCCCGCGGCACAGATACGCAGTATTTT; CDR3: CASSSRGTDTQYF
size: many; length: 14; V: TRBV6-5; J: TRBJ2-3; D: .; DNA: TGTGCCAGCAGTTACAGAGCCAGCACAGATACGCAGTATTTT; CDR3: CASSYRASTDTQYF
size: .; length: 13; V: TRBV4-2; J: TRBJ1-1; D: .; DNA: TGTGCCAGCAGCCCGCTAGGTACAGGCGGATCCTTCTTT; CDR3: CASSPLGTGGSFF